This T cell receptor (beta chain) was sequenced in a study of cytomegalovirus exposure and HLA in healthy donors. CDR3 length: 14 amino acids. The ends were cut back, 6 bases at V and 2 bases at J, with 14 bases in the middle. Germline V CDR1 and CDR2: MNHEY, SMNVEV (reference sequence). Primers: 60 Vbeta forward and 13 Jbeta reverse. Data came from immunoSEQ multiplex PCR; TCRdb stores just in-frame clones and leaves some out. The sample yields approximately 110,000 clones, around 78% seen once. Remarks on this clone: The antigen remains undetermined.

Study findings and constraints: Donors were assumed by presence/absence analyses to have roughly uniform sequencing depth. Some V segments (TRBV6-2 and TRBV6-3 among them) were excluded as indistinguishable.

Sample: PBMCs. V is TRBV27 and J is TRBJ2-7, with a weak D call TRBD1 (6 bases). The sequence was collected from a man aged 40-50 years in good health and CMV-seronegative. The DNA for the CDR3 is TGTGCCAGCAGCCCCGGGACAAGGACCTACGAGCAGTACTTC. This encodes CASSPGTRTYEQYF.